This T cell receptor beta chain was obtained from a study of blood T cell repertoires in COVID-19. This clone was detected once. How the authors handled the data: Reference gene primer amplification in the assay estimated nucleated cell counts. Only in-frame clones appear in the TCRdb table, and some are missing; sequencing was by immunoSEQ multiplex PCR. Clone size and the V and J calls come from that table; the DNA yielded D and trimming. The sample carries approximately 240,000 clones, about 83% recorded once. This clonotype was obtained from a woman aged 30 to 39 with COVID-19, enrolled during active disease. Sequencing was performed on peripheral blood.

In DNA, the CDR3 is TGTGCCAGTAGCCCCGCGGCTAGCGGGAGACCCCAAGAGACCCAGTACTTC. It translates to CASSPAASGRPQETQYF. The rearrangement links TRBV19 to TRBJ2-5; 10 bases agree with TRBD2. Germline lookup yields CDR1 LNHDA and CDR2 SQIVND (reference sequence). The CDR3 sequence is 17 residues long. Germline trimming cut 6 bases from V and 1 base from J; bases unmatched to any gene: 11.